This entry lists 14 T cell receptor beta chains sequenced from one sample in a study of blood T cell repertoires in COVID-19 (dated by TCRdb to 2020 to 2021). Libraries were built with the immunoSEQ multiplex PCR assay. TCRdb holds this immuneACCESS table with in-frame rearrangements only. Some clones are missing; in checked studies, unresolved V genes explain under half, and the rest has no known cause. The sample table contains some 74,000 clones; only one count was recorded for around 80% of them. The biggest ten clones account for about 12% of the sample. Sample: peripheral blood. The receptors here all came from a human donor in a cohort sampled during active COVID-19.

The rearrangement uses TRBV2 and TRBJ1-1; D unresolved. The CDR3 covers 13 residues. Germline V gene lookup returns CDR1 SNHLY and CDR2 FYNNEI. The V gene lost 4 bases and the J gene lost 1 base, with 7 bases spanning the gap. CDR3 nucleotide sequence: TGTGCCAGCAGTGGAGTCGGGAACACTGAAGCTTTCTTT. Its translation: CASSGVGNTEAFF.

This chain links TRBV21-1 with TRBJ2-5; TRBD2 was called by the table and not checked on the DNA. TRBV21-1 is a documented pseudogene. There are 14 residues in the CDR3. The CDR3 loop is CASTLLAGQETQYF. In nucleotides, the CDR3 is TGTGCCAGCACCTTACTAGCGGGGCAAGAGACCCAGTACTTC.

Here the CDR3 DNA reads TGTGCCAGTTCTCCGAGGGTGGCCACTGAAGCTTTCTTT. Its translation is CASSPRVATEAFF. The chain employs TRBV19 and TRBJ1-1; D call uncertain. Trimming took off 8 bases at V and 4 bases at J, with 14 bases between the two ends. Germline V lookup: CDR1 LNHDA, CDR2 SQIVND (reference sequence). The CDR3 has 13 residues.

This clone has a handful of counts. This chain uses TRBV19 with TRBJ2-1; D is perhaps TRBD2 (5 bases). CDR1 is LNHDA, CDR2 SQIVND, per germline (reference sequence). This CDR3 contains 16 residues. Between the trimmed V and J ends, which lost 8 bases and 0 bases, there was a span of 17 bases. The CDR3 protein is CASAILDGDSYNEQFF. The CDR3 DNA follows: TGTGCCAGTGCCATCCTGGACGGGGACTCCTACAATGAGCAGTTCTTC.

With respect to this clone: At one end the junction does not follow the germline gene, possibly because of a read error. The rearrangement links TRBV2 to TRBJ2-7, with D tentatively TRBD1 (6 bases). There are 12 residues in the CDR3. In germline, CDR1 is SNHLY, CDR2 FYNNEI. The CDR3 DNA follows: TGTGCCAGCAGGGCCCGGACAGAACGGACGTCTTTC. The encoded protein is CASRARTERTSF. Filled out from reference TRBV2 and TRBJ2-7, the complete variable domain reads EPEVTQTPSHQVTQMGQEVILRCVPISNHLYFYWYRQILGQKVEFLVSFYNNEISEKSEIFDDQFSVERPDGSNFTLKIRSTKLEDSAMYFCASRARTERTSFGPGTRLTVT.

The chain is built from TRBV11-2 and TRBJ2-5, with a weak D call TRBD2 (6 bases). This CDR3 region has 16 residues. CDR1 and CDR2 (germline): SGHAT, FQNNGV. Trimming removed 0 bases from V and 5 bases from J, with 16 bases in between. CDR3 sequence: CASSLDIRLVGETQYF. The CDR3 DNA is TGTGCCAGCAGCTTAGATATTAGACTAGTGGGGGAGACCCAGTACTTC.

This clone was recorded once. J is TRBJ1-1 and V is TRBV11-3, with TRBD1 identical over 8 bases. Looked up from germline, CDR1 is SGHNT and CDR2 is YENEEA. This CDR3 region has 14 residues. The V and J ends lost 4 bases and 2 bases, in that order; junction bases with no gene match: 3. CDR3 coding DNA: TGTGCCAGCAGCTCCAGGGGGCAAAACACTGAAGCTTTCTTT. Protein sequence: CASSSRGQNTEAFF.

This clone was observed a single time. The rearrangement joins TRBV29-1 to TRBJ1-1, with 7 positions matching TRBD1. CDR3 length: 14 amino acids. Germline V gene sequence: CDR1 SQVTM, CDR2 ANQGSEA. J lost 1 base, V lost 3 bases, and 5 bases had no gene match. The CDR3 coding sequence is TGCAGCGTTGACGTGGCAGGGGGGAACACTGAAGCTTTCTTT. Its protein is CSVDVAGGNTEAFF.

This chain uses TRBV6-6 with TRBJ2-6, with D perhaps matching TRBD1 (5 bases). Trimming pared 2 bases from V and 7 bases from J, leaving 6 bases between. The CDR3 loop spans 13 amino acids. Germline lookup yields CDR1 MNHNY and CDR2 SVGAGI (reference sequence). The chain's CDR3 is CASSYRGANVLTF. DNA for the CDR3: TGTGCCAGCAGTTACAGGGGAGCCAACGTCCTGACTTTC.

This chain connects TRBV23-1 to TRBJ2-7, with TRBD1 as a possible D gene (5 bases). TRBV23-1 is recorded as an ORF, its role being uncertain. The CDR3 sequence is 15 residues long. Trimming removed 3 bases at V and 3 bases at J, with 15 bases between. The CDR3 spells CASSHGQGRFYEQYV. The CDR3 bases are TGCGCCAGCAGTCATGGTCAGGGTAGATTCTACGAGCAGTACGTC.

The J gene is TRBJ2-1, the V gene TRBV7-2, with 9 positions matching TRBD1. The CDR3 is 12 amino acids. Per germline, CDR1 SGHTA and CDR2 FQGNSA. With V trimmed by 5 bases and J by 12 bases, 5 bases remained unmatched. The CDR3 DNA sequence: TGTGCCAGCAGCCCGCGACAGGGGGGGCAGTTCTTC. Its translation is CASSPRQGGQFF.

The genes are TRBV7-2 and TRBJ1-1; D is possibly TRBD1 (5 bases). The CDR3 covers 14 residues. Trimming cost V 2 bases and J 4 bases, with 11 bases left between them. Germline V CDR1 and CDR2: SGHTA, FQGNSA. This CDR3 is CASSLRRGPTEAFF. CDR3 DNA: TGTGCCAGCAGCTTAAGAAGGGGCCCCACTGAAGCTTTCTTT.

The chain recombines TRBV7-2 with TRBJ2-7; 7 bases align to TRBD2. With the DNA end fitting TRBJ2-1 better, the J assignment may be wrong. The CDR3 spans 15 residues. Germline assignment: CDR1 SGHTA and CDR2 FQGNSA. The chain's CDR3 is CASSPPGGRVNEQFF. As DNA, the CDR3 is TGTGCCAGCAGCCCACCAGGCGGGAGAGTCAATGAGCAGTTCTTC.

This chain joins TRBV11-1 and TRBJ1-1; 7 nucleotides match TRBD1. Germline lookup yields CDR1 SGHAT and CDR2 FQDESV (reference sequence). With V trimmed by 8 bases and J by 1 base, 7 bases remained unmatched. This CDR3 region has 14 residues. The CDR3 DNA sequence: TGTGCCAGCCGCCGGGGACAGTGGAACACTGAAGCTTTCTTT. It is translated as CASRRGQWNTEAFF.